This T cell receptor beta chain was captured by sequencing in a study of monozygotic twins with cystic fibrosis. Study results and caveats: Unrelated CF individuals shared fewer identical clonotypes than monozygotic CF twins. Co-twins had the most similar V usage for 13 of 16 pairs, J for 8. Age, concordance and disease severity did not associate with shared CDR3 numbers. Clonality was generally low (median around 0.0098), higher in the most severe patients.

The germline gives CDR1 MNHNY, CDR2 SVGAGI (reference sequence). The ends were cut back, 2 bases at V and 7 bases at J, with 12 bases in the middle. The CDR3 spans 14 residues. As concerns this clone: Its antigen is not known.

Only in-frame clones appear in the TCRdb table, and some are missing; sequencing was by immunoSEQ multiplex PCR. The table lists some 30,000 clones, 80% to 95% of them singletons, with over 0.7% in the top ten. The sequencing sample was made of blood. The sequence was collected from a girl aged 2-10 years with cystic fibrosis. The rearrangement joins TRBV6-6 to TRBJ2-1; D call uncertain. CDR3 region: CASSYLARMNEQFF. The CDR3 DNA reads as TGTGCCAGCAGTTACCTCGCTCGGATGAATGAGCAGTTCTTC.